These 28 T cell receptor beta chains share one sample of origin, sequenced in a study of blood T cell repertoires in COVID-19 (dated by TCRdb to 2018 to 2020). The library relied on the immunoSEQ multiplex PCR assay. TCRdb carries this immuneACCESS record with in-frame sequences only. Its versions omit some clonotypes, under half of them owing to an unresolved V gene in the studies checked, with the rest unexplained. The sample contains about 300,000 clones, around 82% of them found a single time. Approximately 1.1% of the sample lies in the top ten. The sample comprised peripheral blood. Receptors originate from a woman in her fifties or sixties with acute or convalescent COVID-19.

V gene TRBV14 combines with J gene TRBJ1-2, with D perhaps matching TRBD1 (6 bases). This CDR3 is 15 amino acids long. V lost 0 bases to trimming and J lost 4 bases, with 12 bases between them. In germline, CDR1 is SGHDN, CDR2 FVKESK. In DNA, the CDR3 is TGTGCCAGCAGCCAAGAAGCCGGACAGACCTATGGCTACACCTTC. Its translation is CASSQEAGQTYGYTF.

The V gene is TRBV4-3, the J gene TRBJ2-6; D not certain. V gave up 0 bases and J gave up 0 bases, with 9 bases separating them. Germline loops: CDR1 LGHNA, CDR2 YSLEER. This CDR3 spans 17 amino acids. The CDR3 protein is CASSQDRIYSGANVLTF. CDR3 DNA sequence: TGCGCCAGCAGCCAAGATAGAATCTACTCTGGGGCCAACGTCCTGACTTTC.

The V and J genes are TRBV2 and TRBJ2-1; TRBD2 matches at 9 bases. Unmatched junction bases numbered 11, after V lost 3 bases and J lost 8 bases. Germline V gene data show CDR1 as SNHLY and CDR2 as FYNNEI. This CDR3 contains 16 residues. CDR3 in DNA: TGTGCCAGCAGTGATGGAGGCAAGCGGGGGGCGGATGAGCAGTTCTTC. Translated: CASSDGGKRGADEQFF.

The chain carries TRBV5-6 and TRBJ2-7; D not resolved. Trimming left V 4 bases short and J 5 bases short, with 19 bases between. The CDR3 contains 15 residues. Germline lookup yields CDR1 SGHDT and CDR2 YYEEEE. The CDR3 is CASSPTTRWWDEQYV. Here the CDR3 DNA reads TGTGCCAGCAGCCCTACTACCCGGTGGTGGGACGAGCAGTACGTC.

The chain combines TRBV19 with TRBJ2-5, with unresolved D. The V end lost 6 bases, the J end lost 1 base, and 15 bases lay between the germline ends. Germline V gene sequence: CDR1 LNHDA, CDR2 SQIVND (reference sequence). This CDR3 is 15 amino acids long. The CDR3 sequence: CASSLKGAIQETQYF. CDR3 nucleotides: TGTGCCAGTAGCCTCAAAGGAGCCATCCAAGAGACCCAGTACTTC.

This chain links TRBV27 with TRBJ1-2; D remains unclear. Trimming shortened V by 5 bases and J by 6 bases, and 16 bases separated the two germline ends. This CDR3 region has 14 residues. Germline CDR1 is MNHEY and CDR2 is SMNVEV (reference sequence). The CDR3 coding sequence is TGTGCCAGCAGTCCACTCGGGGTTGGGGATGGCTACACCTTC. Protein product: CASSPLGVGDGYTF.

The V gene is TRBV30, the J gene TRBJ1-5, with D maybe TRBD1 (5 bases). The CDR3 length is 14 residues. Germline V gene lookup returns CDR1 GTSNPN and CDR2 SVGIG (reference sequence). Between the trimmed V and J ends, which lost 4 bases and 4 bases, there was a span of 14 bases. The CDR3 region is CAWKAQGSNQPQHF. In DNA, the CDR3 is TGTGCCTGGAAGGCCCAGGGATCAAATCAGCCCCAGCATTTT. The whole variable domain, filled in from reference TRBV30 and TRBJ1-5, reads SQTIHQWPATLVQPVGSPLSLECTVEGTSNPNLYWYRQAAGRGLQLLFYSVGIGQISSEVPQNLSASRPQDRQFILSSKKLLLSDSGFYLCAWKAQGSNQPQHFGDGTRLSIL.

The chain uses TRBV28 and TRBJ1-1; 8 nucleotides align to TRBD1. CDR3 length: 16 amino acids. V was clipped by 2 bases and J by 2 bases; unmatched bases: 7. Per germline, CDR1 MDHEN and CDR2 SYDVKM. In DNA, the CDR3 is TGTGCCAGCAGTTTACCCCCCGGACAGGGAAACACTGAAGCTTTCTTT. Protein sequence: CASSLPPGQGNTEAFF.

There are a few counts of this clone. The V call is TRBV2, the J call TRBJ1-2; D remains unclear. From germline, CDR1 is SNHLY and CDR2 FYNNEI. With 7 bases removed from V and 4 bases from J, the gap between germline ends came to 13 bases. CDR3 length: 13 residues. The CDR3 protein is CASTLGGRYGYTF. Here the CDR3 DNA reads TGTGCCAGCACCCTTGGCGGTCGCTATGGCTACACCTTC. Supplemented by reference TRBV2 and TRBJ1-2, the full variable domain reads EPEVTQTPSHQVTQMGQEVILRCVPISNHLYFYWYRQILGQKVEFLVSFYNNEISEKSEIFDDQFSVERPDGSNFTLKIRSTKLEDSAMYFCASTLGGRYGYTFGSGTRLTVV.

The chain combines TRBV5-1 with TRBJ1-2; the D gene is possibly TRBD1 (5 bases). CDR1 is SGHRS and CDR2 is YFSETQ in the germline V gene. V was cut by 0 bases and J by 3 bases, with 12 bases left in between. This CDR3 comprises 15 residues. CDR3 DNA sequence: TGCGCCAGCAGCTTGGGGGCAGGGAACGACTATGGCTACACCTTC. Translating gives CASSLGAGNDYGYTF.

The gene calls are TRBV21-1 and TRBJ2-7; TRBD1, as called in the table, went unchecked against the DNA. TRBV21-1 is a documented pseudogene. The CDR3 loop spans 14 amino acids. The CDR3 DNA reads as TGTGCCAGCAGCGGGGCCGTCAGCTCCTACGAGCAGTACTTC. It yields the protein CASSGAVSSYEQYF.

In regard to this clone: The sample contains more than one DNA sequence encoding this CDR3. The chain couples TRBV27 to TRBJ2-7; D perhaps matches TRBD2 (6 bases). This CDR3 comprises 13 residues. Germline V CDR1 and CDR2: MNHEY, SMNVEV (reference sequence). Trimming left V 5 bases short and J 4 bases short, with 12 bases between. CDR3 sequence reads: CASSLGTGYEQYF. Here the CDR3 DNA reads TGTGCCAGCAGTCTAGGGACTGGTTACGAGCAGTACTTC.

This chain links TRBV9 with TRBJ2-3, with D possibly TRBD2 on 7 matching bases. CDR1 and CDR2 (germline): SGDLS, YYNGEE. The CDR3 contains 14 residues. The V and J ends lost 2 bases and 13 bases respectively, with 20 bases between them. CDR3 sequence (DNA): TGTGCCAGCAGCGTGGCCCCCGCGGGGGCCTTGGAGTATTTT. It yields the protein CASSVAPAGALEYF.

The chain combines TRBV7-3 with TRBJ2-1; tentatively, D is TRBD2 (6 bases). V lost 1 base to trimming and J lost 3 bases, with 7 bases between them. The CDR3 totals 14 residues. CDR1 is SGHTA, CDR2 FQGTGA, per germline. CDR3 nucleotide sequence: TGTGCCAGCAGCTTAATAGCGGACTACAATGAGCAGTTCTTC. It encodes CASSLIADYNEQFF.

CDR3 in DNA: TGCGCCAGCAGCTTGGGCTCAGGTGGTAGTGAAAAACTGTTTTTT. This gives the protein CASSLGSGGSEKLFF. V usage is TRBV5-1 and J usage is TRBJ1-4; no clear D. CDR3 length: 15 residues. CDR1 and CDR2 (germline): SGHRS, YFSETQ. Trimming removed 0 bases at V and 7 bases at J, with 13 bases between.

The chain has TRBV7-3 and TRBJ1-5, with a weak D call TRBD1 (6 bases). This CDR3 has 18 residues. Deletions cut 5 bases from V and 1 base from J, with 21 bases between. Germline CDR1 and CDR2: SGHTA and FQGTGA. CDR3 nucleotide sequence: TGTGCCAGCAGCCAGGGTTTACAGGGAAGGGGAAGCAATCAGCCCCAGCATTTT. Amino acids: CASSQGLQGRGSNQPQHF.

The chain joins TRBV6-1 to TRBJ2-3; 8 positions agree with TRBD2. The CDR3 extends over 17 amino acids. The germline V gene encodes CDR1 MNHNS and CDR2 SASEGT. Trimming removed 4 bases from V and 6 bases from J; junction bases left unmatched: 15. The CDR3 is CASSAFGGASGSDTQYF. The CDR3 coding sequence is TGTGCCAGCAGTGCTTTCGGGGGGGCCTCGGGATCGGATACGCAGTATTTT.

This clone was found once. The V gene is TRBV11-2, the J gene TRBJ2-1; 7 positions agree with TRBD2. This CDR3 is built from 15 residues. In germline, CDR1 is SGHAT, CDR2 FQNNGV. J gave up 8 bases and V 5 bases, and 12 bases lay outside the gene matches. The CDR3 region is CASSPGAGVLHEQFF. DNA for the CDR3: TGTGCCAGCAGCCCGGGTGCGGGGGTTTTGCATGAGCAGTTCTTC.

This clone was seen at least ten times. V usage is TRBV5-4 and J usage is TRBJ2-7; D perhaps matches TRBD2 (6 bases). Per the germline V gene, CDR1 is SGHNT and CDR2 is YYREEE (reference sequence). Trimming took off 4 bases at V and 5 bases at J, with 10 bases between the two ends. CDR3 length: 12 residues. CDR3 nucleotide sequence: TGTGCCAGCAGCCTTAGCGGAAACGAGCAGTACTTC. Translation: CASSLSGNEQYF.

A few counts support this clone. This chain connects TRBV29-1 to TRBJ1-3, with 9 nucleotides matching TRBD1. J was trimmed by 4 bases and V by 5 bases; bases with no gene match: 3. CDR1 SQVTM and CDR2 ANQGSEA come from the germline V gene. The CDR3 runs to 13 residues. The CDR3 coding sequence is TGCAGCGTTAACAGGGGGCAAGGAAACACCATATATTTT. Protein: CSVNRGQGNTIYF. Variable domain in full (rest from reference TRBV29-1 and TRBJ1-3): SAVISQKPSRDICQRGTSLTIQCQVDSQVTMMFWYRQQPGQSLTLIATANQGSEATYESGFVIDKFPISRPNLTFSTLTVSNMSPEDSSIYLCSVNRGQGNTIYFGEGSWLTVV.

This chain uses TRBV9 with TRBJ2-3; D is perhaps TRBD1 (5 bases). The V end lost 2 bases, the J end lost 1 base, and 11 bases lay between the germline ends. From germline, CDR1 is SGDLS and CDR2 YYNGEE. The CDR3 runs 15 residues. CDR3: CASSVAQGGTDTQYF. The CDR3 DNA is TGTGCCAGCAGCGTCGCGCAAGGGGGCACAGATACGCAGTATTTT.

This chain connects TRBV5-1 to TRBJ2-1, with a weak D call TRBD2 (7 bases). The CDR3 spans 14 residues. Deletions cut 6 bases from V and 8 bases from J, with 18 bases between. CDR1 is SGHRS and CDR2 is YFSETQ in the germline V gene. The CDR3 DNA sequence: TGCGCCAGCACTTGGCTTGGAGGGGGGGATGAGCAGTTCTTC. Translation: CASTWLGGGDEQFF.

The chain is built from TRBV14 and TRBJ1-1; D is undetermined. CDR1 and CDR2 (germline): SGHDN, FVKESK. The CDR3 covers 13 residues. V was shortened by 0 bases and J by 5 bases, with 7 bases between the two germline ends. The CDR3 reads CASSQEFRTEAFF. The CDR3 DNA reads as TGTGCCAGCAGCCAAGAATTTAGAACTGAAGCTTTCTTT.

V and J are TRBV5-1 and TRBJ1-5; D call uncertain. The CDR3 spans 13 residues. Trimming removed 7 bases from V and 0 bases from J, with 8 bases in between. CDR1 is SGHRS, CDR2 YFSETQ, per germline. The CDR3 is CASSVYSNQPQHF. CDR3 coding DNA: TGCGCCAGCTCAGTTTATAGCAATCAGCCCCAGCATTTT.

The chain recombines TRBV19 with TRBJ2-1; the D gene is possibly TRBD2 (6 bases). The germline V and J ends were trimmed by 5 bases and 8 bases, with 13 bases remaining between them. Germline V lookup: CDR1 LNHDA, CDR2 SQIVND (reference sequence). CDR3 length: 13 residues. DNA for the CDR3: TGTGCCAGTAGTTCGGGACTCTCTGATGAGCAGTTCTTC. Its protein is CASSSGLSDEQFF.

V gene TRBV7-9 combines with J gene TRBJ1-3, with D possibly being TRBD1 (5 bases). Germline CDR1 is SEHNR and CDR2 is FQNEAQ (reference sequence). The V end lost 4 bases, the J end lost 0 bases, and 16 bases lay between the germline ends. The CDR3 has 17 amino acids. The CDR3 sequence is CASSYITGTFSGNTIYF. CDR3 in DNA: TGTGCCAGCAGCTACATAACCGGGACTTTCTCTGGAAACACCATATATTTT.

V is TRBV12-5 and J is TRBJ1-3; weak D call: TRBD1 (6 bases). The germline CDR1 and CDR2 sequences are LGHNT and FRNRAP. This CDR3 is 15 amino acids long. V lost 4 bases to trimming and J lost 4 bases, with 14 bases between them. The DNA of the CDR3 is TGTGCTAGTGGTTCAATCACAGGGTCAGGAAACACCATATATTTT. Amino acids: CASGSITGSGNTIYF.

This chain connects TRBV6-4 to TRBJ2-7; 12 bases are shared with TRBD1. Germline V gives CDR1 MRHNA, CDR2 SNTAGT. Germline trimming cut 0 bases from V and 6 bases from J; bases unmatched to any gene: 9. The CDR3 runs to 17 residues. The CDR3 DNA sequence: TGTGCCAGCAGTGACTCTACGGGGGACAGGGGGCTGGGCGAGCAGTACGTC. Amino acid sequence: CASSDSTGDRGLGEQYV.